The clone carrying this T cell receptor (beta chain) showed up just once. This record belongs to a study of blood T cell repertoires in COVID-19. Profiling relied on immunoSEQ multiplex PCR, and the TCRdb table lists in-frame clones only, not all of them. The table includes 250,000 to 300,000 clones, about 86% detected once. Trimming cost V 0 bases and J 7 bases; bases outside gene matches: 9. Germline V CDR1 and CDR2: MNHEY, SVGEGT. This CDR3 comprises 16 residues. The sample was PBMCs or T cells enriched from blood (not recorded which). The V call is TRBV6-2 or TRBV6-3, the J call TRBJ2-1; 7 bases are a match to TRBD2. This clonotype originated in a man under 40 with acute COVID-19. The CDR3 loop reads CASSYSDLAVSNEQFF. CDR3 DNA: TGTGCCAGCAGTTACTCGGATCTAGCGGTGTCGAATGAGCAGTTCTTC.